The sequence of this T cell receptor (beta chain) was determined in a study of Ad26.COV2.S vaccination and SARS-CoV-2 variants. Treatment described: about 20 received Ad26.COV2.S at low or high dose, single or two shots; about 5 received placebo; per-sample allocation not given. The samples were gathered on day 63 after the first injection of vaccine or placebo. The germline V gene encodes CDR1 MGHDK and CDR2 SYGVNS. The ends were cut back, 0 bases at V and 0 bases at J, with 6 bases in the middle. The length of the CDR3 is 15 residues. Sequencing used immunoSEQ multiplex PCR; TCRdb keeps in-frame clones, though not all of them. This sample carries hundreds of thousands of clones, approximately 88% of them seen once, and the ten largest clones take roughly 1.5%.

This material consisted of peripheral blood, taken in a trial of Ad26.COV2.S vaccine versus placebo. This sequence originates from a person aged 18-65 years who received the Ad26.COV2.S COVID-19 vaccine or a placebo. The genes are TRBV25-1 and TRBJ1-3; D remains unclear. The CDR3 loop reads CASSEYFGSGNTIYF. CDR3 bases: TGTGCCAGCAGTGAATATTTCGGCTCTGGAAACACCATATATTTT.